One and the same sample provided the 16 T cell receptor beta chains below, sequenced in a study of T cell changes during pregnancy in multiple sclerosis. Data came from immunoSEQ multiplex PCR; TCRdb stores just in-frame clones and leaves some out. The data contain around 30,000 clones, roughly 91% of them singletons. The sample here was CD4+ T cells from peripheral blood mononuclear cells, taken in the second trimester of pregnancy. These receptors all come from a female donor with multiple sclerosis, enrolled in a pregnancy study.

The chain has TRBV6-1 and TRBJ1-3; D uncertain. The CDR3 sequence is 14 residues long. The V and J ends lost 8 bases and 0 bases respectively, with 11 bases between them. Germline CDR1 MNHNS, CDR2 SASEGT. DNA for the CDR3: TGTGCCAGCTTATCGGGTGGCTCTGGAAACACCATATATTTT. Protein sequence: CASLSGGSGNTIYF.

The chain has TRBV7-8 and TRBJ2-7; maybe TRBD2 (6 bases). The CDR3 spans 14 residues. V lost 3 bases and J 3 bases, leaving 12 bases between the germline ends. Germline values: CDR1 SGHVS, CDR2 FQNEAQ. The chain's CDR3 is CASSLGRRLYEQYF. CDR3 nucleotides: TGTGCCAGCAGCTTGGGGAGGAGGCTCTACGAGCAGTACTTC.

This clone is a singleton in its sample. The genes are TRBV5-6 and TRBJ2-3, with 9 bases aligning to TRBD1. V shed 4 bases and J 3 bases; nucleotides not matched to a gene: 6. This CDR3 comprises 15 residues. The germline V gene has CDR1 SGHDT and CDR2 YYEEEE. The CDR3 here is CASSKAGQGTDTQYF. CDR3 bases: TGTGCCAGCAGCAAGGCGGGACAGGGAACAGATACGCAGTATTTT. The full variable domain, rest sourced from reference TRBV5-6 and TRBJ2-3, is DAGVTQSPTHLIKTRGQQVTLRCSPKSGHDTVSWYQQALGQGPQFIFQYYEEEERQRGNFPDRFSGHQFPNYSSELNVNALLLGDSALYLCASSKAGQGTDTQYFGPGTRLTVL.

This chain uses TRBV5-4 with TRBJ2-1; TRBD2 agrees at 14 bases. CDR3 length equals 15 residues. Germline values: CDR1 SGHNT, CDR2 YYREEE (reference sequence). V gave up 5 bases and J gave up 9 bases; unmatched junction bases: 7. CDR3 in amino acids: CASSRLAGGPGEQFF. In DNA, the CDR3 is TGTGCCAGCAGTCGACTAGCGGGAGGGCCCGGTGAGCAGTTCTTC.

V and J are TRBV19 and TRBJ1-5, with D perhaps TRBD1 (5 bases). The V and J ends lost 4 bases and 4 bases respectively, with 20 bases between them. Germline V lookup: CDR1 LNHDA, CDR2 SQIVND (reference sequence). This CDR3 has 17 amino acids. CDR3 sequence (DNA): TGTGCCAGTAGTAAGTTGATGGGGCGATTACTTAATCAGCCCCAGCATTTT. This codes for CASSKLMGRLLNQPQHF.

The rearrangement joins TRBV2 to TRBJ1-5; 9 bases line up with TRBD1. Germline CDR1 and CDR2: SNHLY and FYNNEI. V dropped 4 bases and J dropped 6; count of bases not matched to a gene: 7. CDR3 length equals 15 residues. The CDR3 DNA is TGTGCCAGCAGTGTGGGACAGGGAGGATCTCAGCCCCAGCATTTT. Protein sequence: CASSVGQGGSQPQHF.

V and J are TRBV6-1 and TRBJ2-1; 8 bases are a match to TRBD1. V dropped 5 bases and J dropped 6; count of bases not matched to a gene: 9. Germline CDR1 reads MNHNS; CDR2 reads SASEGT. The CDR3 is 15 residues long. This CDR3 reads CASSLDRGSFNEQFF. The CDR3 bases are TGTGCCAGCAGTTTAGACAGGGGAAGTTTCAATGAGCAGTTCTTC.

DNA for the CDR3: TGTGCCAGTAGTATAGATTCCCAGACAGGGGGCGTCTATGGCTACACCTTC. It specifies CASSIDSQTGGVYGYTF. The chain is built from TRBV19 and TRBJ1-2; TRBD1 aligns across 10 bases. J lost 4 bases, V lost 0 bases, and 8 bases had no gene match. Germline loops: CDR1 LNHDA, CDR2 SQIVND (reference sequence). This CDR3 has 17 residues.

The rearrangement joins TRBV5-1 to TRBJ1-1; 9 nucleotides align to TRBD1. The CDR3 sequence is 16 residues long. Germline trimming cut 3 bases from V and 3 bases from J; bases unmatched to any gene: 9. Germline V gene data show CDR1 as SGHRS and CDR2 as YFSETQ. CDR3 nucleotide sequence: TGCGCCAGCAGCTGGACAGGGGCCGGTGGGGACACTGAAGCTTTCTTT. Its protein is CASSWTGAGGDTEAFF.

The genes are TRBV28 and TRBJ1-3, with a possible D match to TRBD1 (5 bases). Germline V CDR1 and CDR2: MDHEN, SYDVKM. The CDR3 runs 15 residues. Trimming removed 2 bases at V and 2 bases at J, with 10 bases between. The CDR3 coding sequence is TGTGCCAGCAGTTTAACACAGGCCCCTGGAAACACCATATATTTT. This codes for CASSLTQAPGNTIYF.

V gene TRBV20-1 combines with J gene TRBJ1-5; D is perhaps TRBD1 (6 bases). CDR1 is DFQATT, CDR2 SNEGSKA, per germline (reference sequence). Between the trimmed V and J ends, which lost 6 bases and 7 bases, there was a span of 10 bases. The CDR3 sequence is 11 residues long. As DNA, the CDR3 is TGCAGTGCGCAACAGGGCCAGCCCCAGCATTTT. Translation: CSAQQGQPQHF.

This chain links TRBV19 with TRBJ2-7, with 10 positions matching TRBD1. CDR3 length: 15 residues. The ends lost 1 base at V and 0 bases at J; junction bases unmatched: 0. CDR1 and CDR2 from the germline V gene are LNHDA and SQIVND (reference sequence). The chain's CDR3 is CASSIGTGGSYEQYF. The CDR3 DNA reads TGTGCCAGTAGTATAGGGACAGGGGGCTCCTACGAGCAGTACTTC.

V usage is TRBV30 and J usage is TRBJ2-2, with D tentatively TRBD2 (6 bases). This CDR3 comprises 14 residues. With 3 bases removed from V and 7 bases from J, the gap between germline ends came to 15 bases. Germline values: CDR1 GTSNPN, CDR2 SVGIG (reference sequence). CDR3 in amino acids: CAWRGGIESGELFF. CDR3 DNA: TGTGCCTGGAGGGGGGGAATTGAGAGCGGGGAGCTGTTTTTT.

This clone was detected once. The rearrangement links TRBV4-2 to TRBJ1-5, with unresolved D. Per germline, CDR1 LGHNA and CDR2 YNFKEQ. V dropped 1 base and J dropped 4 bases, with 14 bases sitting between them. The CDR3 consists of 16 residues. The CDR3 sequence: CASSQGIGQTNQPQHF. In nucleotides, the CDR3 is TGTGCCAGCAGCCAAGGAATTGGTCAGACTAATCAGCCCCAGCATTTT.

The genes are TRBV19 and TRBJ1-3, with no clear D. The V end lost 5 bases, the J end lost 4 bases, and 9 bases lay between the germline ends. The CDR3 covers 13 residues. CDR1 LNHDA and CDR2 SQIVND come from the germline V gene (reference sequence). In DNA form, the CDR3 reads TGTGCCAGTAGTCCCCCCGGGGGAAACACCATATATTTT. The encoded protein is CASSPPGGNTIYF.

The V call is TRBV27, the J call TRBJ1-6; D gene uncertain. CDR1 MNHEY and CDR2 SMNVEV come from the germline V gene (reference sequence). V lost 7 bases and J lost 3, with 10 bases in between. CDR3 size: 14 residues. The CDR3 loop reads CASTPSIYNSPLHF. For the CDR3, the DNA is TGTGCCAGCACCCCCAGTATCTATAATTCACCCCTCCACTTT.